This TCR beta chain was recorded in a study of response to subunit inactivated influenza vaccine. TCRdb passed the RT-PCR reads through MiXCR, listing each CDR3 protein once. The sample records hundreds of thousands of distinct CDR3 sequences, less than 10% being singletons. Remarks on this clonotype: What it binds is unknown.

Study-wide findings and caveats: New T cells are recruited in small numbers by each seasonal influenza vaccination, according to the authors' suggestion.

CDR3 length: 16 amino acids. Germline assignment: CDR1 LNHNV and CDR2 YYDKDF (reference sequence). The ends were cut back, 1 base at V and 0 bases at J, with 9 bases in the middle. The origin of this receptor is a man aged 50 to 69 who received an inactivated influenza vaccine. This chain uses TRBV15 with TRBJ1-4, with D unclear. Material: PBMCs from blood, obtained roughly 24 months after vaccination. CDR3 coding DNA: TGTGCCACCAGCAGAGGAACGGCAGCAACTAATGAAAAACTGTTTTTT. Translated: CATSRGTAATNEKLFF.